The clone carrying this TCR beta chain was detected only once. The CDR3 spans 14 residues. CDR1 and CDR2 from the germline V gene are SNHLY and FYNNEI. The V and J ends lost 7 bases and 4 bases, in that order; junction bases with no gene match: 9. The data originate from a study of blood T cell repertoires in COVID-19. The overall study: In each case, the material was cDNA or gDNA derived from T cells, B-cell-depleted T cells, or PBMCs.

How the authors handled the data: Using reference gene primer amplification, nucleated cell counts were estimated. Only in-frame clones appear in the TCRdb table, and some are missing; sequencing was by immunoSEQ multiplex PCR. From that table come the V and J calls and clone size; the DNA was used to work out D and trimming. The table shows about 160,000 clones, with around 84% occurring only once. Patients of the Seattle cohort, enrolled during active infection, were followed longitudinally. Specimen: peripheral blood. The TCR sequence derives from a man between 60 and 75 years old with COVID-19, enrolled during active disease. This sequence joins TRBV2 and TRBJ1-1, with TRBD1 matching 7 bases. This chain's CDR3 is CASTARQGGTEAFF. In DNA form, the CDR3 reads TGTGCCAGCACGGCGAGACAGGGAGGCACTGAAGCTTTCTTT.